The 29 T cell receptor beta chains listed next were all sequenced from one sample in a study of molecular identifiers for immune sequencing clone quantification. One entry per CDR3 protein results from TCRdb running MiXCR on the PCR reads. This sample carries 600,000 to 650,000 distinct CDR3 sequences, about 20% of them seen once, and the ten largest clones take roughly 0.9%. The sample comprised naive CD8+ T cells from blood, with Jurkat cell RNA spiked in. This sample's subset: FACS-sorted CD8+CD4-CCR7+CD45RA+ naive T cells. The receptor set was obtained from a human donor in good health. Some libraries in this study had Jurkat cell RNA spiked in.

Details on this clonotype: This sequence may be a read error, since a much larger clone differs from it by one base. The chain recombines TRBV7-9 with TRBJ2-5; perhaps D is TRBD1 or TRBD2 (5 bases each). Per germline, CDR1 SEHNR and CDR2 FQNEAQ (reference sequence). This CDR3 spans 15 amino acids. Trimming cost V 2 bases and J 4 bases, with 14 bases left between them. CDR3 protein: CASSLSGGYRETQYF. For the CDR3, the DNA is TGTGCCAGCAGCTTAAGTGGGGGATACCGAGAGACCCAGTACTTC.

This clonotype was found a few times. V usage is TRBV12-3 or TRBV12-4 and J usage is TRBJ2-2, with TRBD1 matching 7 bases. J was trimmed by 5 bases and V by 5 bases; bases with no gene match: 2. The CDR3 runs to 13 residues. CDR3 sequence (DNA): TGTGCCAGCAGTGACAGGGAAACCGGGGAGCTGTTTTTT. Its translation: CASSDRETGELFF.

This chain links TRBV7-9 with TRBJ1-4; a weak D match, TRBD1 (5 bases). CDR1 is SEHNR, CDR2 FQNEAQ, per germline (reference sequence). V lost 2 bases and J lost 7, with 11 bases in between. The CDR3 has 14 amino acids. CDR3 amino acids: CASSLKGLGEKLFF. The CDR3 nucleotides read TGTGCCAGCAGCTTAAAGGGGCTGGGTGAAAAACTGTTTTTT.

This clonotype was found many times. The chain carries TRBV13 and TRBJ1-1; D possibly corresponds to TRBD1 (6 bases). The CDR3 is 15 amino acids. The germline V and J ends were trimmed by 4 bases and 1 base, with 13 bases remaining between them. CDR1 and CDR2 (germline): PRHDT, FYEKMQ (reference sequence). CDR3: CASSSKQGSNTEAFF. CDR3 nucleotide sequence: TGTGCCAGCAGCTCCAAACAGGGCTCGAACACTGAAGCTTTCTTT.

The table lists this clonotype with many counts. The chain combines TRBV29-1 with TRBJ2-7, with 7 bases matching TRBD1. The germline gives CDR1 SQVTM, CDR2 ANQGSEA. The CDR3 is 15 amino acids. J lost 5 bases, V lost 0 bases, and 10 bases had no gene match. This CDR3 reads CSVEDGRQGTNEQYF. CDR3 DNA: TGCAGCGTTGAAGATGGGCGACAGGGAACTAACGAGCAGTACTTC.

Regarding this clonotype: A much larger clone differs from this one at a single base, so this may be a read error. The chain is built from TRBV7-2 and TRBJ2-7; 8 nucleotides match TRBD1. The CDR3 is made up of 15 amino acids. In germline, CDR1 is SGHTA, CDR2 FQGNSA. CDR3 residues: CASSSRQGPAYGQYF. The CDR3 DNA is TGTGCCAGCAGCAGTCGACAGGGGCCAGCCTACGGGCAGTACTTC.

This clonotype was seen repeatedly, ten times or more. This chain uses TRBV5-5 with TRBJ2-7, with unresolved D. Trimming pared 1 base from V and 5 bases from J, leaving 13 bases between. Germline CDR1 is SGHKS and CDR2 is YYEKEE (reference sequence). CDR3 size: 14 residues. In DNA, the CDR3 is TGTGCCAGCAGCTTGTCTAGGGTTAGCCACGAGCAGTACTTC. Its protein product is CASSLSRVSHEQYF.

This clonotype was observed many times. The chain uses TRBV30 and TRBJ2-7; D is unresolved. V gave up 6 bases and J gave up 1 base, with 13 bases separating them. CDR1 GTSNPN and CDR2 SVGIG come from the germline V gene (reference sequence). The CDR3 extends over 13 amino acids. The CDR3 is CACSGIRSYEQYF. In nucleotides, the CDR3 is TGTGCCTGTTCCGGTATACGATCCTACGAGCAGTACTTC.

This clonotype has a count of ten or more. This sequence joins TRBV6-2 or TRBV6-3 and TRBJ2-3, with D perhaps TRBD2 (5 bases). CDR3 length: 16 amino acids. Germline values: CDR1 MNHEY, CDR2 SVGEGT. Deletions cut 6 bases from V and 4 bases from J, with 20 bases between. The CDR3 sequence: CASSLLVEAPADTQYF. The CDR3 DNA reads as TGTGCCAGCAGCCTACTTGTGGAGGCCCCTGCAGATACGCAGTATTTT.

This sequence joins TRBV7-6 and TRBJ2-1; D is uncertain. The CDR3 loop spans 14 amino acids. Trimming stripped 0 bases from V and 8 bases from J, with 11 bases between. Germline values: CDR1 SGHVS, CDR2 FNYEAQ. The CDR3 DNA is TGTGCCAGCAGCTTAGCTGTGGTGGCGGATGAGCAGTTCTTC. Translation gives CASSLAVVADEQFF. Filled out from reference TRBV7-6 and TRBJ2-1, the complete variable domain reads GAGVSQSPRYKVTKRGQDVALRCDPISGHVSLYWYRQALGQGPEFLTYFNYEAQQDKSGLPNDRFSAERPEGSISTLTIQRTEQRDSAMYRCASSLAVVADEQFFGPGTRLTVL.

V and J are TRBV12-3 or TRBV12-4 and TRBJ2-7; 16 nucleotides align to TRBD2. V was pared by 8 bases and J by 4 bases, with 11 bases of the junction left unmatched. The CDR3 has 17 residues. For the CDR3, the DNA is TGTGCCAGCTCCCCAAGGGGACTAGCGGGAGGGCTATACGAGCAGTACTTC. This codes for CASSPRGLAGGLYEQYF.

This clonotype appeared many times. CDR3 nucleotide sequence: TGCGCCAGCAGCCAAGATTATAGGACTAGCGGCCGCACTGGGGAGACCCAGTACTTC. Its translation: CASSQDYRTSGRTGETQYF. The V call is TRBV4-1, the J call TRBJ2-5, with 10 bases fitting TRBD2. CDR1 MGHRA and CDR2 YSYEKL come from the germline V gene. The CDR3 loop spans 19 amino acids. Trimming took 0 bases from V and 5 from J; bases not matched to a gene: 15.

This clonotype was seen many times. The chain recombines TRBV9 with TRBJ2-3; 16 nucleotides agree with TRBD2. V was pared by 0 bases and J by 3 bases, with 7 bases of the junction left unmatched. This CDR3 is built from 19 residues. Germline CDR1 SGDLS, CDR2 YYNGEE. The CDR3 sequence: CASSVDGTSGGADTDTQYF. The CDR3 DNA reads TGTGCCAGCAGCGTAGATGGGACTAGCGGGGGGGCCGATACAGATACGCAGTATTTT.

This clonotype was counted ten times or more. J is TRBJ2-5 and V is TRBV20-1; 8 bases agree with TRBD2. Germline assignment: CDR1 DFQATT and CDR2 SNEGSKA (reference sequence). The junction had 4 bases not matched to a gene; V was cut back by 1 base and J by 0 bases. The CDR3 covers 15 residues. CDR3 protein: CSARVAGGDQETQYF. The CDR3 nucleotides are TGCAGTGCTAGAGTTGCGGGAGGCGACCAAGAGACCCAGTACTTC.

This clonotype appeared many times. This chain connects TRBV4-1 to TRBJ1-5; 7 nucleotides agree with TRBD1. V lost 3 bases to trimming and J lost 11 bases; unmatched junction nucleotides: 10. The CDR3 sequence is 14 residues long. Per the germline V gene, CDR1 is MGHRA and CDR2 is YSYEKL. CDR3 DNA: TGCGCCAGCAGCCAGGGACAGTGGGCGATTGCCCAGCATTTT. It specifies CASSQGQWAIAQHF.

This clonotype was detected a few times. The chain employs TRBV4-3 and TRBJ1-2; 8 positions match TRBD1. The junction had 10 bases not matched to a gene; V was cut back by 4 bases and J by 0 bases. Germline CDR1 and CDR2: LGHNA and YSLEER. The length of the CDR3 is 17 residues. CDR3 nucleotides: TGCGCCAGCAGCCCCAGACAGGGGACAGAGACTAACTATGGCTACACCTTC. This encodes CASSPRQGTETNYGYTF.

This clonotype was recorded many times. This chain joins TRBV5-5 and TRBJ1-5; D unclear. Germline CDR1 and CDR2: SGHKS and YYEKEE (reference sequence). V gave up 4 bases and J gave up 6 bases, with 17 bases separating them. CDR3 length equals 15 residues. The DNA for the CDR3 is TGTGCCAGCAGCCGGAGTCATGGGGTAACTCAGCCCCAGCATTTT. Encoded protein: CASSRSHGVTQPQHF.

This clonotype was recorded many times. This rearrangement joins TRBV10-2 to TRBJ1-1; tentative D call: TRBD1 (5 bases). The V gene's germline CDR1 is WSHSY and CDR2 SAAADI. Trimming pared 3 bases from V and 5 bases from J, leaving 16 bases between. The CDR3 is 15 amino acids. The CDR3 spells CASSDPRVTETEAFF. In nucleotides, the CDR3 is TGCGCCAGCAGTGACCCCAGGGTAACGGAGACTGAAGCTTTCTTT.

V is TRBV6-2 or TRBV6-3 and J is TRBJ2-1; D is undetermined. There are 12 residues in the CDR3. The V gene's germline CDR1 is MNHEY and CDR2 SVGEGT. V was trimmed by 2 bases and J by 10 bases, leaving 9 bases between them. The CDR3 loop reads CASSYIAPEQFF. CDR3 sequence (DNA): TGTGCCAGCAGTTACATCGCCCCGGAGCAGTTCTTC.

The CDR3 protein is CASSIASYHEQYF. In DNA form, the CDR3 reads TGTGCCAGTAGTATAGCCTCATACCACGAGCAGTACTTC. The genes are TRBV19 and TRBJ2-7, with D uncertain. CDR3 length: 13 amino acids. The germline CDR1 and CDR2 sequences are LNHDA and SQIVND (reference sequence). Trimming left V 1 base short and J 5 bases short, with 9 bases between.

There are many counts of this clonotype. The CDR3 spells CSAIPDRMIGTQYF. The CDR3 DNA reads as TGCAGTGCCATCCCGGACAGGATGATCGGTACGCAGTATTTT. The rearrangement links TRBV20-1 to TRBJ2-3; 7 nucleotides match TRBD1. There are 14 residues in the CDR3. Germline lookup yields CDR1 DFQATT and CDR2 SNEGSKA (reference sequence). With V trimmed by 6 bases and J by 8 bases, 14 bases remained unmatched.

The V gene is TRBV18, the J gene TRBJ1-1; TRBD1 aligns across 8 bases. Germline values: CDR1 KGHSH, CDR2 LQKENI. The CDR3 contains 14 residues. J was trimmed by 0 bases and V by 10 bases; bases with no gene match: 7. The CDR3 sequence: CATHWTGMNTEAFF. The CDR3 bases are TGTGCCACCCATTGGACAGGGATGAACACTGAAGCTTTCTTT.

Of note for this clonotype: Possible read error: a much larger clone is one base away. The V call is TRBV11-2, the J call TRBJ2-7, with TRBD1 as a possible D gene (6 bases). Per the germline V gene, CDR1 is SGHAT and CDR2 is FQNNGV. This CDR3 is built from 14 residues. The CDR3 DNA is TGTGACAGCAGCCCCCGGACAGTTAGATACGAGCAGTACTTC. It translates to CDSSPRTVRYEQYF.

This CDR3 reads CASSPGTGVLETQYF. In DNA, the CDR3 is TGTGCCAGCAGCCCCGGGACAGGGGTTCTCGAGACCCAGTACTTC. The J gene is TRBJ2-5, the V gene TRBV27, with 10 bases aligning to TRBD1. V was clipped by 6 bases and J by 5 bases; unmatched bases: 9. The V gene's germline CDR1 is MNHEY and CDR2 SMNVEV (reference sequence). The CDR3 is 15 residues long.

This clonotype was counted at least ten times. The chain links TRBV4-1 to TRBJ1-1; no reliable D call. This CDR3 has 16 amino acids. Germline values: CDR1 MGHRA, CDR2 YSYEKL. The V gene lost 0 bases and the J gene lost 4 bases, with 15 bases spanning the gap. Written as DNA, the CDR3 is TGCGCCAGCAGCCAAGAATTAGATCTGGGTGTCACTGAAGCTTTCTTT. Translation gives CASSQELDLGVTEAFF.

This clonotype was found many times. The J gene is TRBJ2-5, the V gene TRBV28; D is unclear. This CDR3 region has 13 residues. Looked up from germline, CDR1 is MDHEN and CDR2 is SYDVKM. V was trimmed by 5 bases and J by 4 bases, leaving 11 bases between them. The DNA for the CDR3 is TGTGCCAGCAGTATCACGCTCCCAGAGACCCAGTACTTC. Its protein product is CASSITLPETQYF. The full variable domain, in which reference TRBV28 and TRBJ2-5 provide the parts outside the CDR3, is DVKVTQSSRYLVKRTGEKVFLECVQDMDHENMFWYRQDPGLGLRLIYFSYDVKMKEKGDIPEGYSVSREKKERFSLILESASTNQTSMYLCASSITLPETQYFGPGTRLLVL.

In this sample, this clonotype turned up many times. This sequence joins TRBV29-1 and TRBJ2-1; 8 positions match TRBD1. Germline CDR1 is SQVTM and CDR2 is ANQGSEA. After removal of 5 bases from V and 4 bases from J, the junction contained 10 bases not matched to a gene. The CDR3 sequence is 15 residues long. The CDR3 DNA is TGCAGCGTTCCCGCCGAGTGGACAGGGTACAATGAGCAGTTCTTC. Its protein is CSVPAEWTGYNEQFF.

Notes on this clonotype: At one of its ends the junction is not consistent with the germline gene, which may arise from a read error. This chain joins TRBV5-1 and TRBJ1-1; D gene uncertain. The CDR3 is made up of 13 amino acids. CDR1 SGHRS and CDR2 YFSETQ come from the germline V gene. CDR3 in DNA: TGCGCCTGCAGCTTGGCGGGAGGAACTGAAGCTTTCTTT. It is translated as CACSLAGGTEAFF.

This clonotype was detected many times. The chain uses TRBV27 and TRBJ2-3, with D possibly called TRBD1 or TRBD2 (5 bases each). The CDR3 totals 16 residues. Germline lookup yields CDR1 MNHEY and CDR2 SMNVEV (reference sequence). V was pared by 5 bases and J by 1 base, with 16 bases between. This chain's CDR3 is CASSPPRGGGTDTQYF. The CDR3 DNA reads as TGTGCCAGCAGTCCCCCCCGGGGCGGAGGCACAGATACGCAGTATTTT.